This is a list of T cell receptor beta chains from one sample in a study of T-cell reconstitution after alpha-beta-depleted transplantation in children. TCRdb redid the calling of the PCR reads with MiXCR, one entry per CDR3 protein. The sample comprises roughly 200,000 distinct CDR3 sequences, approximately 6.9% of which are singletons, and more than 5.5% rests with the top ten. The sequencing used PBMCs, collected before TCRalphabeta/CD19-depleted stem cell transplant. The receptors were gathered from a boy between 2 and 10 years old with acute lymphoblastic leukemia, due to receive a stem cell transplant. Each CDR3 is given with its conserved first and last residue. Size tells how often a clone was seen (once, few, many) or the class of an expanded clone, and some rows leave it out.

clone_size: -
v_call: TRBV5-1
j_call: TRBJ2-5
cdr3_length: 15
cdr3_aa: CASSQATSAQETQYF

clone_size: -
v_call: TRBV20-1
j_call: TRBJ1-3
cdr3_length: 15
cdr3_aa: CSASPPGGAGNTIYF

clone_size: -
v_call: TRBV3-1
j_call: TRBJ2-7
cdr3_length: 18
cdr3_aa: CASSQEPLAGALSYEQYF

clone_size: many
v_call: TRBV15
j_call: TRBJ2-3
cdr3_length: 15
cdr3_aa: CATTHGNRRTDTQYF

clone_size: few
v_call: TRBV7-2
j_call: TRBJ1-5
cdr3_length: 20
cdr3_aa: CASSFQAGTGGFMGYQPQHF

clone_size: many
v_call: TRBV12-3/TRBV12-4
j_call: TRBJ1-1
cdr3_length: 14
cdr3_aa: CASSWDRGFTEAFF

clone_size: few
v_call: TRBV28
j_call: TRBJ1-1
cdr3_length: 15
cdr3_aa: CASSRPGQGRTEAFF

clone_size: many
v_call: TRBV18
j_call: TRBJ2-7
cdr3_length: 13
cdr3_aa: CASSGQGAYEQYF

clone_size: few
v_call: TRBV12-3/TRBV12-4
j_call: TRBJ1-6
cdr3_length: 14
cdr3_aa: CASSTTGNNSPLHF

clone_size: few
v_call: TRBV11-2
j_call: TRBJ2-7
cdr3_length: 16
cdr3_aa: CASSLIEYPTSYEQYF

clone_size: few
v_call: TRBV28
j_call: TRBJ2-2
cdr3_length: 21
cdr3_aa: CASSLSWSRLGSRQYTGELFF

clone_size: many
v_call: TRBV12-3/TRBV12-4
j_call: TRBJ1-1
cdr3_length: 12
cdr3_aa: CASSFRRTEAFF

clone_size: few
v_call: TRBV7-9
j_call: TRBJ2-7
cdr3_length: 16
cdr3_aa: CASSLNDRGSPGEQYF

clone_size: few
v_call: TRBV16
j_call: TRBJ1-4
cdr3_length: 15
cdr3_aa: CASSQMGQGGEKLFF

clone_size: few
v_call: TRBV7-2
j_call: TRBJ1-5
cdr3_length: 15
cdr3_aa: CASSLGSSVFQPQHF

clone_size: many
v_call: TRBV27
j_call: TRBJ2-1
cdr3_length: 14
cdr3_aa: CATRWGWDYNEQFF

clone_size: few
v_call: TRBV4-2
j_call: TRBJ2-1
cdr3_length: 18
cdr3_aa: CASSQDLAEPGAYNEQFF

clone_size: many
v_call: TRBV6-2/TRBV6-3
j_call: TRBJ2-5
cdr3_length: 13
cdr3_aa: CASSYRGRETQYF

clone_size: few
v_call: TRBV2
j_call: TRBJ2-4
cdr3_length: 11
cdr3_aa: CASRTGTSGHF

clone_size: once
v_call: TRBV24-1
j_call: TRBJ2-5
cdr3_length: 14
cdr3_aa: CTTSHEPGGLTQYF

clone_size: many
v_call: TRBV6-2/TRBV6-3
j_call: TRBJ2-1
cdr3_length: 14
cdr3_aa: CASSYTDSYNEQFF

clone_size: many
v_call: TRBV12-3/TRBV12-4
j_call: TRBJ2-7
cdr3_length: 14
cdr3_aa: CASSQLAGPDSQYF

clone_size: many
v_call: TRBV20-1
j_call: TRBJ2-1
cdr3_length: 15
cdr3_aa: CSARLWLAGDNEQFF

clone_size: many
v_call: TRBV7-9
j_call: TRBJ2-7
cdr3_length: 15
cdr3_aa: CASSLTSGRAYEQYF

clone_size: many
v_call: TRBV27
j_call: TRBJ2-3
cdr3_length: 14
cdr3_aa: CASSFRLEVNTQYF

clone_size: many
v_call: TRBV20-1
j_call: TRBJ2-1
cdr3_length: 17
cdr3_aa: CSARDRGAAGLYNEQFF

clone_size: many
v_call: TRBV5-1
j_call: TRBJ2-1
cdr3_length: 13
cdr3_aa: CASTEDGENEQFF

clone_size: many
v_call: TRBV28
j_call: TRBJ2-1
cdr3_length: 14
cdr3_aa: CASRTSGNYNEQFF

clone_size: -
v_call: TRBV28
j_call: TRBJ2-5
cdr3_length: 15
cdr3_aa: CASSLWGQRQETQYF

clone_size: few
v_call: TRBV3-1
j_call: TRBJ2-3
cdr3_length: 17
cdr3_aa: CASSRPSGTGGVDTQYF

clone_size: many
v_call: TRBV20-1
j_call: TRBJ2-3
cdr3_length: 11
cdr3_aa: CSARAGDTQYF

clone_size: many
v_call: TRBV18
j_call: TRBJ2-3
cdr3_length: 17
cdr3_aa: CASSRRGQLAGEDTQYF

clone_size: -
v_call: TRBV25-1
j_call: TRBJ2-7
cdr3_length: 13
cdr3_aa: CASSDGGSYGQYF

clone_size: many
v_call: TRBV11-2
j_call: TRBJ1-1
cdr3_length: 17
cdr3_aa: CASSLDRGSRMNTEAFF

clone_size: many
v_call: TRBV28
j_call: TRBJ1-2
cdr3_length: 12
cdr3_aa: CASTQENYGYTF

clone_size: -
v_call: TRBV7-2
j_call: TRBJ1-1
cdr3_length: 15
cdr3_aa: CASSLASAVNTEAFF

clone_size: -
v_call: TRBV4-3
j_call: TRBJ2-1
cdr3_length: 14
cdr3_aa: CASTHGPQLNEQFF

clone_size: few
v_call: TRBV29-1
j_call: TRBJ1-5
cdr3_length: 14
cdr3_aa: CSVRQGASNQPQHF

clone_size: -
v_call: TRBV28
j_call: TRBJ1-5
cdr3_length: 18
cdr3_aa: CASRPLRSQTGGRQPQHF

clone_size: many
v_call: TRBV7-9
j_call: TRBJ1-1
cdr3_length: 15
cdr3_aa: CASSLGGGDNTEAFF

clone_size: few
v_call: TRBV12-3/TRBV12-4
j_call: TRBJ1-1
cdr3_length: 12
cdr3_aa: CASSYWATEAFF

clone_size: few
v_call: TRBV4-3
j_call: TRBJ1-1
cdr3_length: 16
cdr3_aa: CASSQEAGGYHTEAFF

clone_size: few
v_call: TRBV28
j_call: TRBJ1-1
cdr3_length: 14
cdr3_aa: CASRLGASWTEAFF